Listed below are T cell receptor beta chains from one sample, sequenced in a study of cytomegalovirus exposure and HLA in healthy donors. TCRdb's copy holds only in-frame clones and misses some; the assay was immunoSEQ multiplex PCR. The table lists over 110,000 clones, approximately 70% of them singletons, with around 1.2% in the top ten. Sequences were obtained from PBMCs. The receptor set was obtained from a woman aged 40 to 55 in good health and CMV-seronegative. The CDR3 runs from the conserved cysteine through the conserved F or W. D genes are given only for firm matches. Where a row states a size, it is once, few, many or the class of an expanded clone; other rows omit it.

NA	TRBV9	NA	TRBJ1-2	TGTGCCAGCAGCGTTGGGGGGGCACATGGCTACACCTTC	CASSVGGAHGYTF
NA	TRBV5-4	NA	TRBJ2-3	TGTGCCAGCAGCCGCGCTAGAAGAGATACGCAGTATTTT	CASSRARRDTQYF
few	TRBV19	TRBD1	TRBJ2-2	TGTGCCAGTACCCGCGCTAGGACAGGGGTCACCGGGGAGCTGTTTTTT	CASTRARTGVTGELFF
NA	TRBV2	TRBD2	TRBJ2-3	TGTGCCAGCCGTGGCGGACTAGCGGGCTGGGGGATAGATACGCAGTATTTT	CASRGGLAGWGIDTQYF
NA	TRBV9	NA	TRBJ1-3	TGTGCCAGCAGCGTCAAAGGAGGCTCTGGAAACACCATATATTTT	CASSVKGGSGNTIYF
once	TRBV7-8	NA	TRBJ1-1	TGTGCCAGCAGCTTACAAGCGAGAACTGAAGCTTTCTTT	CASSLQARTEAFF
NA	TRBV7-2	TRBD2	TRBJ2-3	TGTGCCAGCAGCCCAAACCTTAGCGGGAGGGGGGATACGCAGTATTTT	CASSPNLSGRGDTQYF
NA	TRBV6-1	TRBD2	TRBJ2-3	TGTGCCAGCAGTGAAGGTATGACTAGCGGGCCTTCAGATACGCAGTATTTT	CASSEGMTSGPSDTQYF
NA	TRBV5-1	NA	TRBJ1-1	TGCGCCAGCAGCTTGGCCTCAGGGGATGATGAAGCTTTCTTT	CASSLASGDDEAFF
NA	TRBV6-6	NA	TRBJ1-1	TGTGCCAGCACTCGGGATGAGGGGGATGCTTTCTTT	CASTRDEGDAFF
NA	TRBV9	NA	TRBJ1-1	TGTGCCAGCAGCGTGGAGAGCGGGAACACTGAAGCTTTCTTT	CASSVESGNTEAFF
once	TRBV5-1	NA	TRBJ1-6	TGCGCCAGCAGCTTGGTCGGTTCGGGGGATAATTCACCCCTCCACTTT	CASSLVGSGDNSPLHF
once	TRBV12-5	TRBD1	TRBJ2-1	TGTGCTAGTGGTTCCGGGACAGGGATGGTCGATGAGCAGTTCTTC	CASGSGTGMVDEQFF
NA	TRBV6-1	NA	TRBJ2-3	TGTGCCAGCAGTGAGGGGCCTAGCGCAGATACGCAGTATTTT	CASSEGPSADTQYF
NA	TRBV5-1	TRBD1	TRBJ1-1	TGCGCCAGCAGCTCGTCCTCGACAGGGGAAACTGAAGCTTTCTTT	CASSSSSTGETEAFF
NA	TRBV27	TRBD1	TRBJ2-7	TGTGCCAGCAGCCTAACTCCGGGACAGGGGGGGTACGAGCAGTACTTC	CASSLTPGQGGYEQYF
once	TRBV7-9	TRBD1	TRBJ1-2	TGTGCCACCCTGCGGACAGGGAACTATGGCTACACCTTC	CATLRTGNYGYTF
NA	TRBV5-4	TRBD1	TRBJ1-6	TGTGCCAGCAGCTTGGCACAGGGGGTCACCAATTCACCCCTCCACTTT	CASSLAQGVTNSPLHF
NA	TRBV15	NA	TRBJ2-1	TGTGCCACCAGCAGAGATAATGGGGGGACGGTTGAGCAGTTCTTC	CATSRDNGGTVEQFF
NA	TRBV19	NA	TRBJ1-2	TGTGCCAGTAGTATAGCGGGGATAAACTATGGCTACACCTTC	CASSIAGINYGYTF
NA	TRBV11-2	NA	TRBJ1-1	TGTGCCAGCAGCTTCGGCAGGCTGAACACTGAAGCTTTCTTT	CASSFGRLNTEAFF
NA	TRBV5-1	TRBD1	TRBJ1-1	TGCGCCAGCAGCTCGGACAGGGGACTGAACACTGAAGCTTTCTTT	CASSSDRGLNTEAFF
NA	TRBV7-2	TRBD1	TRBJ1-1	TGTGCCAGCAGCGCCCGGGACAGGGGTATTAACACTGAAGCTTTCTTT	CASSARDRGINTEAFF
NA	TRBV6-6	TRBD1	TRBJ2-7	TGTGCCAGCACTCTGGACAGGGGATACGAGCAGTACTTC	CASTLDRGYEQYF
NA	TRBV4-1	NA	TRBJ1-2	TGCGCCAGCAGCCCAAGGGGGGGTAATGGCTACACCTTC	CASSPRGGNGYTF
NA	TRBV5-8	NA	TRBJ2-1	TGTGCCATAGGGCGAGGGAGCTTTAGCTCCTACAATGAGCAGTTCTTC	CAIGRGSFSSYNEQFF
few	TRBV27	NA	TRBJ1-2	TGTGCCAGCAGTCGTACAGGAACTACCTATGGCTACACCTTC	CASSRTGTTYGYTF
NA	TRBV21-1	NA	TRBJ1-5	TGTGCCAGCAGCAATGGGGAGGGACAGGAGGATCAGCCCCAGCATTTT	CASSNGEGQEDQPQHF
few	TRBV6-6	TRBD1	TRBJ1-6	TGTGCCAGCAGCTTGACAGGGGGTGATTCACCCCTCCACTTT	CASSLTGGDSPLHF
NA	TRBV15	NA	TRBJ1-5	TGTGCCACCAGCAGAGATCGGGGAACGGGTCAGCCCCAGCATTTT	CATSRDRGTGQPQHF
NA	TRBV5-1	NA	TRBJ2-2	TGCGCCAGCAGCCCGCAAACAGGGATTGGTACCGGGGAGCTGTTTTTT	CASSPQTGIGTGELFF
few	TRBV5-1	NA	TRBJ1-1	TGCGCCAGCAGCTCCTATAGTACCAACACTGAAGCTTTCTTT	CASSSYSTNTEAFF
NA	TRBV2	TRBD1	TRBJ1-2	TGTGCCAGCAGAGAGGACAGGGGAAGAGGCTACACCTTC	CASREDRGRGYTF
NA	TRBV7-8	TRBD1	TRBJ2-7	TGTGCCAGCAGCTTAGTTGTTCTGGGACAGAAGGGCTACGAGCAGTACTTC	CASSLVVLGQKGYEQYF